The sample holds many counts of the clone carrying this T cell receptor beta chain. The cDNA was synthesized by means of template-switch 5'RACE, which was carried out with 10-nucleotide random UMIs. TCRdb re-derived calls from the 5' RACE reads in MiXCR, one entry per CDR3 protein. The sample contains some 28,000 distinct CDR3 sequences, 12% of which appear only once. This sample is part of a study of neurological immune-mediated disorders. CDR1 and CDR2 (germline): DFQATT, SNEGSKA (reference sequence). The CDR3 consists of 16 residues. J lost 4 bases, V lost 6 bases, and 14 bases had no gene match. 2 million unsorted PBMCs were stored in RNAlater at -80 °C before RNA extraction.

The rearrangement joins TRBV20-1 to TRBJ2-5; TRBD2 agrees at 10 bases. The sequencing input was PBMCs. The source is a man aged 55 to 70 in good health. CDR3 in amino acids: CSATSGRAGSSETQYF. CDR3 coding DNA: TGCAGTGCGACCAGCGGGAGGGCCGGGTCGTCAGAGACCCAGTACTTC.